Presented here are 28 T cell receptor beta chains from one specimen sequenced in a study of shared clonotypes between healthy human individuals. Profiling relied on immunoSEQ multiplex PCR, and the TCRdb table lists in-frame clones only, not all of them. The table has more than 2 million clones, 90% to 95% seen once. Naive-designated CD8 cells lacked CD45RO, were positively enriched for CCR7, and omitted terminally differentiated effector memory CD45RA+ cells. The sample consisted of naive CD8+ T cells from PBMCs. The source of these receptors is a young man in good health. Some clones in this sample may be carry-over from other donors' samples.

The chain links TRBV9 to TRBJ2-7, with 7 bases identical to TRBD1. V dropped 4 bases and J dropped 2; count of bases not matched to a gene: 9. The CDR3 spans 15 residues. Per germline, CDR1 SGDLS and CDR2 YYNGEE. The CDR3 DNA reads TGTGCCAGCAGCCCTGCCCGTACAGGGGCCTACGAGCAGTACTTC. Translation gives CASSPARTGAYEQYF.

This chain joins TRBV18 and TRBJ1-2; D perhaps matches TRBD1 (6 bases). The germline V and J ends were trimmed by 5 bases and 2 bases, with 21 bases remaining between them. The CDR3 spans 17 residues. Germline CDR1 and CDR2: KGHSH and LQKENI. The CDR3 DNA sequence: TGTGCCAGCTCATCAACGCGGGGGCAGGGAGGAAACTATGGCTACACCTTC. This sequence encodes CASSSTRGQGGNYGYTF. Full variable domain (rest looked up from reference TRBV18 and TRBJ1-2): NAGVMQNPRHLVRRRGQEARLRCSPMKGHSHVYWYRQLPEEGLKFMVYLQKENIIDESGMPKERFSAEFPKEGPSILRIQQVVRGDSAAYFCASSSTRGQGGNYGYTFGSGTRLTVV.

The V and J genes are TRBV4-1 and TRBJ1-4; D may be TRBD1 (5 bases). Germline V CDR1 and CDR2: MGHRA, YSYEKL. Trimming stripped 3 bases from V and 12 bases from J, with 14 bases between. The CDR3 has 13 residues. The CDR3 reads CASSHVGEPELFF. CDR3 coding DNA: TGCGCCAGCAGCCATGTGGGGGAACCGGAACTGTTTTTT.

The rearrangement links TRBV10-2 to TRBJ1-1; 7 nucleotides line up with TRBD1. With 7 bases clipped from V and 11 bases from J, the junction kept 13 bases outside the gene matches. This CDR3 is 13 amino acids long. Germline CDR1 and CDR2: WSHSY and SAAADI. The CDR3 DNA is TGCGCCAGCAACACCGATCCAGGGGGGATGGCTTTCTTT. It specifies CASNTDPGGMAFF.

This clone has a single count. CDR3 nucleotides: TGTGCCAGCAGCGTGGACAGGGGGCGAAGTCAGCCCCAGCATTTT. It specifies CASSVDRGRSQPQHF. V usage is TRBV5-8 and J usage is TRBJ1-5, with 11 bases identical to TRBD1. The CDR3 has 15 amino acids. Trimming took 4 bases from V and 6 from J; bases not matched to a gene: 6. Germline assignment: CDR1 SGHTS and CDR2 YDEGEE.

The chain employs TRBV16 and TRBJ1-1; D remains unclear. The CDR3 totals 13 residues. Deletions cut 0 bases from V and 4 bases from J, with 6 bases between. Germline loops: CDR1 KGHSY, CDR2 FQNENV. The CDR3: CASSQSYTTEAFF. In DNA form, the CDR3 reads TGTGCCAGCAGCCAATCCTACACCACTGAAGCTTTCTTT.

The chain is built from TRBV5-4 and TRBJ1-3; D remains ambiguous. The V end lost 4 bases, the J end lost 0 bases, and 8 bases lay between the germline ends. CDR1 is SGHNT, CDR2 YYREEE, per germline (reference sequence). This CDR3 spans 14 amino acids. Written as DNA, the CDR3 is TGTGCCAGCAGCGGACGGGACTCTGGAAACACCATATATTTT. It is translated as CASSGRDSGNTIYF.

A note on this clone: Different DNA sequences within this sample yield the same CDR3. The CDR3 DNA reads TGTGCCAGCAGTCCAAGACAGGGATCCTACGAGCAGTACTTC. Translated: CASSPRQGSYEQYF. The chain uses TRBV27 and TRBJ2-7, with 7 bases lining up with TRBD1. V trimming: 5 bases; J trimming: 1 base; junction bases outside the gene matches: 5. The germline gives CDR1 MNHEY, CDR2 SMNVEV (reference sequence). There are 14 residues in the CDR3.

The chain uses TRBV7-2 and TRBJ2-1; 8 nucleotides line up with TRBD1. The CDR3 loop spans 15 amino acids. Germline V lookup: CDR1 SGHTA, CDR2 FQGNSA. V dropped 1 base and J dropped 4; count of bases not matched to a gene: 3. The CDR3, as DNA: TGTGCCAGCAGCTTAGGGGACAGGTATTACAATGAGCAGTTCTTC. This sequence encodes CASSLGDRYYNEQFF.

The genes are TRBV7-9 and TRBJ2-5; 7 bases are a match to TRBD2. V was clipped by 5 bases and J by 2 bases; unmatched bases: 2. Per the germline V gene, CDR1 is SEHNR and CDR2 is FQNEAQ (reference sequence). The CDR3 totals 13 residues. In DNA form, the CDR3 reads TGTGCCAGCAGCGCGGGACTACAAGAGACCCAGTACTTC. Its protein product is CASSAGLQETQYF.

The chain links TRBV11-3 to TRBJ2-1; the D gene is possibly TRBD2 (5 bases). The CDR3 has 14 amino acids. Deletions cut 1 base from V and 6 bases from J, with 10 bases between. Germline V lookup: CDR1 SGHNT, CDR2 YENEEA. The CDR3 region is CASSLVGEGNEQFF. The CDR3 DNA reads as TGTGCCAGCAGCTTAGTGGGCGAGGGCAATGAGCAGTTCTTC. Complete variable domain (other parts from reference TRBV11-3 and TRBJ2-1): EAGVVQSPRYKIIEKKQPVAFWCNPISGHNTLYWYLQNLGQGPELLIRYENEEAVDDSQLPKDRFSAERLKGVDSTLKIQPAELGDSAVYLCASSLVGEGNEQFFGPGTRLTVL.

About this clone: This sample includes further DNA sequences coding for the same CDR3. Written as DNA, the CDR3 is TGTGCCAGCAGTTTCGGAGGGGGGTACTATGGCTACACCTTC. Protein: CASSFGGGYYGYTF. This chain connects TRBV27 to TRBJ1-2; possibly TRBD1 for D (6 bases). The CDR3 spans 14 residues. Germline V gene sequence: CDR1 MNHEY, CDR2 SMNVEV (reference sequence). The ends were cut back, 3 bases at V and 3 bases at J, with 11 bases in the middle.

V usage is TRBV7-8 and J usage is TRBJ2-7; possible D gene TRBD1, 6 bases. V lost 4 bases and J lost 0, with 16 bases in between. Germline values: CDR1 SGHVS, CDR2 FQNEAQ. The CDR3 loop spans 16 amino acids. CDR3 nucleotide sequence: TGTGCCAGCAGCTCACCCGGGACATCCCTCTCCTACGAGCAGTACTTC. Protein: CASSSPGTSLSYEQYF.

The chain recombines TRBV7-9 with TRBJ2-1; D not resolved. With 0 bases removed from V and 3 bases from J, the gap between germline ends came to 12 bases. The germline gives CDR1 SEHNR, CDR2 FQNEAQ (reference sequence). The CDR3 extends over 16 amino acids. DNA of the CDR3: TGTGCCAGCAGCTTAGCGTATGGGGTTTACTACAATGAGCAGTTCTTC. Its translation: CASSLAYGVYYNEQFF.

The chain couples TRBV11-2 to TRBJ2-1; 16 bases are a match to TRBD2. Per the germline V gene, CDR1 is SGHAT and CDR2 is FQNNGV. This CDR3 region has 19 residues. V lost 6 bases and J lost 9; bases outside the gene matches: 17. The CDR3 DNA follows: TGTGCCAGCAGTTCCCGGTTTAGGGGACTAGCGGGAGGGCTTCCTGAGCAGTTCTTC. Its protein is CASSSRFRGLAGGLPEQFF. Complete variable domain (other parts from reference TRBV11-2 and TRBJ2-1): EAGVAQSPRYKIIEKRQSVAFWCNPISGHATLYWYQQILGQGPKLLIQFQNNGVVDDSQLPKDRFSAERLKGVDSTLKIQPAKLEDSAVYLCASSSRFRGLAGGLPEQFFGPGTRLTVL.

A remark on this clone: Other nucleotide sequences from this sample produce the same CDR3. The rearrangement joins TRBV2 to TRBJ2-7; unclear D gene. This CDR3 region has 12 residues. Trimming took 4 bases from V and 1 from J, leaving 5 bases between them. From germline, CDR1 is SNHLY and CDR2 FYNNEI. For the CDR3, the DNA is TGTGCCAGCAGTGTGGGGTCCTACGAGCAGTACTTC. This sequence encodes CASSVGSYEQYF.

The chain links TRBV27 to TRBJ2-1; D is ambiguous. Deletions cut 3 bases from V and 2 bases from J, with 8 bases between. The germline gives CDR1 MNHEY, CDR2 SMNVEV (reference sequence). The CDR3 runs to 14 residues. The CDR3 spells CASSLDHTYNEQFF. The CDR3 nucleotides are TGTGCCAGCAGTTTGGATCATACCTACAATGAGCAGTTCTTC.

The CDR3 spells CASSSGTGARSTESYEQYF. The CDR3 coding sequence is TGCGCCAGCAGCTCGGGGACAGGGGCTAGGAGCACTGAGTCCTACGAGCAGTACTTC. The chain combines TRBV5-1 with TRBJ2-7; 10 nucleotides agree with TRBD1. The germline gives CDR1 SGHRS, CDR2 YFSETQ. This CDR3 region has 19 residues. J gave up 1 base and V 3 bases, and 16 bases lay outside the gene matches. Complete variable domain (other parts from reference TRBV5-1 and TRBJ2-7): KAGVTQTPRYLIKTRGQQVTLSCSPISGHRSVSWYQQTPGQGLQFLFEYFSETQRNKGNFPGRFSGRQFSNSRSEMNVSTLELGDSALYLCASSSGTGARSTESYEQYFGPGTRLTVT.

The chain is built from TRBV10-3 and TRBJ2-3; D unresolved. V was shortened by 8 bases and J by 1 base, with 16 bases between the two germline ends. Per germline, CDR1 ENHRY and CDR2 SYGVKD. This CDR3 is 15 amino acids long. DNA for the CDR3: TGTGCCATCGCGAGCTTGGGGTTTGGCACAGATACGCAGTATTTT. Its translation: CAIASLGFGTDTQYF.

The chain has TRBV28 and TRBJ2-4, with 7 bases that match TRBD1. The J segment lost 8 bases and the V segment lost 6 bases, leaving 10 bases of the junction unmatched. Germline assignment: CDR1 MDHEN and CDR2 SYDVKM. The CDR3 has 14 residues. The CDR3 spells CASRFKTGSDIQYF. DNA for the CDR3: TGTGCCAGCAGGTTCAAGACAGGGTCGGACATTCAGTACTTC.

CDR3 sequence reads: CASSVLAGGAFGNTIYF. DNA for the CDR3: TGTGCCAGCAGTGTTCTCGCAGGGGGCGCGTTTGGAAACACCATATATTTT. This chain uses TRBV6-1 with TRBJ1-3; 8 bases fit TRBD1. Trimming cost V 4 bases and J 3 bases; bases outside gene matches: 11. The germline V gene has CDR1 MNHNS and CDR2 SASEGT. The CDR3 totals 17 residues.

The chain employs TRBV28 and TRBJ1-4, with D maybe TRBD1 (6 bases). CDR1 and CDR2 (germline): MDHEN, SYDVKM. CDR3 length: 19 residues. V lost 7 bases, J lost 10 bases, and 34 bases lay in between. The CDR3: CASTPSAGKQGLGIGKLFF. CDR3 bases: TGTGCCAGCACCCCCTCCGCGGGTAAACAGGGTCTCGGTATCGGAAAACTGTTTTTT.

The V gene is TRBV5-1, the J gene TRBJ2-3; D could derive from TRBD1 or TRBD2 (5 bases each). This CDR3 contains 15 residues. The germline V and J ends were trimmed by 3 bases and 0 bases, with 11 bases remaining between them. Germline-derived CDR1 and CDR2 are SGHRS and YFSETQ. This CDR3 reads CASSWDGSSTDTQYF. Written as DNA, the CDR3 is TGCGCCAGCAGCTGGGACGGTTCTAGCACAGATACGCAGTATTTT.

This chain connects TRBV27 to TRBJ2-7, with 8 bases lining up with TRBD2. V shed 5 bases, J shed 2 bases, and the junction held 14 bases outside the gene matches. Germline V gene data show CDR1 as MNHEY and CDR2 as SMNVEV (reference sequence). CDR3 length: 17 amino acids. The CDR3 coding sequence is TGTGCCAGCAGTCTAACCCGGGAGGGCGCTAGCCCCTACGAGCAGTACTTC. Amino acid sequence: CASSLTREGASPYEQYF.

The V call is TRBV27, the J call TRBJ2-7; 7 bases match TRBD1. CDR1 is MNHEY and CDR2 is SMNVEV in the germline V gene (reference sequence). The CDR3 spans 15 residues. The V gene end was trimmed by 4 bases and the J gene end by 2 bases; junction bases not matched to a gene: 8. The CDR3 DNA follows: TGTGCCAGCAGTTCGAGAGACAGGGTCCCCTACGAGCAGTACTTC. It is translated as CASSSRDRVPYEQYF.

The chain joins TRBV5-1 to TRBJ2-1; 8 bases match TRBD2. CDR1 and CDR2 from the germline V gene are SGHRS and YFSETQ. V gave up 4 bases and J gave up 6 bases; unmatched junction bases: 15. The CDR3 runs to 17 residues. The CDR3 here is CASSLDIGLAPSNEQFF. The CDR3 DNA follows: TGCGCCAGCAGCCTGGACATCGGACTAGCTCCCTCCAATGAGCAGTTCTTC.

The V gene is TRBV4-2, the J gene TRBJ2-7, with no clear D. The CDR3 loop spans 14 amino acids. The V gene's germline CDR1 is LGHNA and CDR2 YNFKEQ. Trimming cost V 2 bases and J 5 bases, with 13 bases left between them. The CDR3 sequence is CASSQPNPWDEQYF. CDR3 coding DNA: TGTGCCAGCAGCCAACCGAACCCTTGGGACGAGCAGTACTTC.

This clone appeared a single time. The CDR3 sequence is CASSLADRDLSQYF. CDR3 coding DNA: TGTGCCAGCAGCCTAGCCGACCGGGACCTCTCTCAGTACTTC. V is TRBV9 and J is TRBJ2-7; D tentatively fits TRBD1 or TRBD2 (5 bases each). Per germline, CDR1 SGDLS and CDR2 YYNGEE. This CDR3 has 14 residues. V lost 4 bases and J 10 bases, leaving 21 bases between the germline ends.